This T cell receptor (beta chain) was documented in a study of control samples from healthy donors and cancer patients. The germline CDR1 and CDR2 sequences are SGHRS and YFSETQ. This CDR3 is built from 13 residues. The V end lost 2 bases, the J end lost 5 bases, and 10 bases lay between the germline ends. Profiling relied on immunoSEQ multiplex PCR, and the TCRdb table lists in-frame clones only, not all of them. The sample records some 150,000 clones, 85% to 95% being singletons. The source is a middle-aged man in good health. Material: blood. The chain links TRBV5-1 to TRBJ2-5, with D perhaps TRBD2 (6 bases). CDR3 residues: CASSFGTGETQYF. CDR3 DNA sequence: TGCGCCAGCAGCTTCGGGACTGGGGAGACCCAGTACTTC.